What follows are 27 T cell receptor beta chains derived from one specimen sequenced in a study of human T cells and chemical hapten exposure. The time point here: patch test 1, 2 weeks after DPC sensitization. Treatment given: therapeutic diphenylcyclopropenone sensitization with weekly scalp DPC. In TCRdb, the RACE reads were re-called with MiXCR into one record per CDR3 protein. The table includes approximately 340,000 distinct CDR3 sequences, around 7% detected once. Here the sequenced sample was whole blood, taken in connection with sensitization to the hapten diphenylcyclopropenone (DPC). Receptors were obtained from a woman aged 18-29 years with alopecia areata. Some clones in this sample may be carry-over from other donors' samples.

Only a few counts were recorded for this clonotype. This rearrangement joins TRBV4-1 to TRBJ1-4; D ambiguous. The CDR3 has 13 residues. Germline V gene data show CDR1 as MGHRA and CDR2 as YSYEKL. V was trimmed by 3 bases and J by 12 bases, leaving 14 bases between them. The DNA for the CDR3 is TGCGCCAGCAGCCATACTGGAACTGCAGAACTGTTTTTT. Its translation: CASSHTGTAELFF.

This clonotype showed up just a few times. V and J are TRBV7-9 and TRBJ1-2; possibly TRBD1 for D (6 bases). Germline V lookup: CDR1 SEHNR, CDR2 FQNEAQ (reference sequence). CDR3 size: 15 residues. V lost 5 bases and J lost 0, with 13 bases in between. Written as DNA, the CDR3 is TGTGCCAGCAGCCCGCTGGACAGCCCTAACTATGGCTACACCTTC. As protein: CASSPLDSPNYGYTF. The full variable domain, completed using reference TRBV7-9 and TRBJ1-2, is DTGVSQNPRHKITKRGQNVTFRCDPISEHNRLYWYRQTLGQGPEFLTYFQNEAQLEKSRLLSDRFSAERPKGSFSTLEIQRTEQGDSAMYLCASSPLDSPNYGYTFGSGTRLTVV.

This clonotype was seen many times. This chain connects TRBV5-5 to TRBJ2-1; maybe TRBD2 (6 bases). In germline, CDR1 is SGHKS, CDR2 YYEKEE (reference sequence). V lost 3 bases and J lost 7, with 11 bases in between. There are 13 residues in the CDR3. The CDR3 DNA reads TGTGCCAGCAGCTGGGGGGTACTTAATGAGCAGTTCTTC. Its translation: CASSWGVLNEQFF.

This clonotype was picked up a small number of times. The rearrangement links TRBV25-1 to TRBJ2-7, with D possibly being TRBD2 (5 bases). V was shortened by 5 bases and J by 11 bases, with 16 bases between the two germline ends. The CDR3 covers 12 residues. The germline CDR1 and CDR2 sequences are MGHDK and SYGVNS. The CDR3 here is CASSLDTIGKYF. CDR3 DNA: TGTGCCAGCAGTTTAGATACCATCGGGAAGTACTTC.

The chain uses TRBV6-1 and TRBJ2-7; 8 nucleotides agree with TRBD1. This CDR3 comprises 13 residues. The germline CDR1 and CDR2 sequences are MNHNS and SASEGT. The CDR3 sequence is CGRSDRVPDEQYF. In nucleotides, the CDR3 is TGTGGCAGGTCGGACAGGGTGCCGGACGAGCAGTACTTC.

The V and J genes are TRBV14 and TRBJ2-6, with D unclear. CDR1 is SGHDN and CDR2 is FVKESK in the germline V gene. Trimming stripped 0 bases from V and 4 bases from J, with 19 bases between. The CDR3 consists of 19 residues. The CDR3 here is CASSQDPITYSGGANVLTF. CDR3 sequence (DNA): TGTGCCAGCAGCCAAGATCCGATCACCTACTCTGGAGGGGCCAACGTCCTGACTTTC.

This clonotype was recorded at least ten times. The chain couples TRBV18 to TRBJ2-4, with a possible D match to TRBD1 (5 bases). The germline CDR1 and CDR2 sequences are KGHSH and LQKENI. The CDR3 covers 12 residues. V lost 6 bases to trimming and J lost 7 bases, with 10 bases between them. The CDR3 spells CASSGPENIQYF. The CDR3 nucleotides read TGTGCCAGCTCGGGGCCGGAGAACATTCAGTACTTC.

There are many counts of this clonotype. The chain joins TRBV18 to TRBJ2-5; D is unclear. The V end was cut by 2 bases, the J end by 2 bases, with 6 bases between. This CDR3 comprises 13 residues. Germline CDR1 KGHSH, CDR2 LQKENI. CDR3 DNA sequence: TGTGCCAGCTCACCAACCAATCAAGAGACCCAGTACTTC. Translation: CASSPTNQETQYF.

This clonotype came up a few times. This chain links TRBV28 with TRBJ1-1; a possible D gene is TRBD1 (6 bases). The CDR3 spans 15 residues. The V and J ends lost 7 bases and 4 bases respectively, with 19 bases between them. CDR1 and CDR2 (germline): MDHEN, SYDVKM. The chain's CDR3 is CASTESRGYITEAFF. Here the CDR3 DNA reads TGTGCCAGCACCGAAAGTAGGGGGTACATCACTGAAGCTTTCTTT.

This clonotype was counted only a few times. The chain employs TRBV29-1 and TRBJ2-7; no clear D gene. CDR3 size: 14 residues. CDR1 is SQVTM, CDR2 ANQGSEA, per germline. Trimming stripped 3 bases from V and 4 bases from J, with 16 bases between. As DNA, the CDR3 is TGCAGCGTTGAGGTAGGGTCCAGAAATTACGAGCAGTACTTC. This gives the protein CSVEVGSRNYEQYF.

This sequence joins TRBV7-6 and TRBJ1-1; no clear D gene. Trimming took off 2 bases at V and 6 bases at J, with 13 bases between the two ends. Per the germline V gene, CDR1 is SGHVS and CDR2 is FNYEAQ. There are 14 residues in the CDR3. The CDR3: CASSLSRQNAEAFF. The CDR3 nucleotides are TGTGCCAGCAGCTTATCAAGGCAAAACGCTGAAGCTTTCTTT.

J is TRBJ2-1 and V is TRBV9; 8 nucleotides match TRBD2. The V gene end was trimmed by 4 bases and the J gene end by 4 bases; junction bases not matched to a gene: 16. The germline gives CDR1 SGDLS, CDR2 YYNGEE. The CDR3 extends over 18 amino acids. The CDR3 spells CASSPGVYAGGVYNEQFF. The CDR3 DNA sequence: TGTGCCAGCAGCCCCGGAGTGTACGCGGGGGGAGTATACAATGAGCAGTTCTTC.

The J gene is TRBJ1-1, the V gene TRBV29-1; D ambiguous. Germline V gene lookup returns CDR1 SQVTM and CDR2 ANQGSEA. This CDR3 has 13 amino acids. V lost 3 bases, J lost 1 base, and 9 bases lay in between. CDR3 coding DNA: TGCAGCGTTGATCGGGCCCAGAACACTGAAGCTTTCTTT. It yields the protein CSVDRAQNTEAFF.

Here the CDR3 reads CASSPSPTPYNEQFF. CDR3 sequence (DNA): TGTGCCAGCAGCCCAAGTCCGACACCCTACAATGAGCAGTTCTTC. J is TRBJ2-1 and V is TRBV5-6; D is undetermined. Germline assignment: CDR1 SGHDT and CDR2 YYEEEE. CDR3 length equals 15 residues. V was clipped by 4 bases and J by 2 bases, with 13 bases between them. The whole variable domain, filled in from reference TRBV5-6 and TRBJ2-1, reads DAGVTQSPTHLIKTRGQQVTLRCSPKSGHDTVSWYQQALGQGPQFIFQYYEEEERQRGNFPDRFSGHQFPNYSSELNVNALLLGDSALYLCASSPSPTPYNEQFFGPGTRLTVL.

This clonotype was counted between two and nine times. This rearrangement joins TRBV7-9 to TRBJ1-6, with D uncertain. The length of the CDR3 is 14 residues. The V end lost 5 bases, the J end lost 4 bases, and 9 bases lay between the germline ends. The V gene's germline CDR1 is SEHNR and CDR2 FQNEAQ (reference sequence). The DNA of the CDR3 is TGTGCCAGCAGCATCGGACCATATAATTCACCCCTCCACTTT. Amino acid sequence: CASSIGPYNSPLHF.

This clonotype was detected many times. The chain couples TRBV4-3 to TRBJ1-6; the D gene is possibly TRBD1 (5 bases). This CDR3 is built from 19 residues. V was clipped by 0 bases and J by 7 bases, with 22 bases between them. The germline V gene has CDR1 LGHNA and CDR2 YSLEER. In DNA, the CDR3 is TGCGCCAGCAGCCAAGATCTGACCCAAGAGACAGCTCTCAATTCACCCCTCCACTTT. This translates into CASSQDLTQETALNSPLHF.

This clonotype was seen only a few times. The rearrangement links TRBV29-1 to TRBJ2-5; D call uncertain. Germline lookup yields CDR1 SQVTM and CDR2 ANQGSEA. V was clipped by 2 bases and J by 1 base, with 5 bases between them. The CDR3 totals 12 residues. This chain's CDR3 is CSVESSQETQYF. Here the CDR3 DNA reads TGCAGCGTTGAAAGCAGCCAAGAGACCCAGTACTTC.

This clonotype was counted only a few times. As DNA, the CDR3 is TGTGCCAGCAGCCTCGATGGACGGGCCTATAATTCACCCCTCCACTTT. Translated: CASSLDGRAYNSPLHF. The gene calls are TRBV3-1 and TRBJ1-6; unclear D gene. The V and J ends lost 4 bases and 2 bases respectively, with 12 bases between them. The CDR3 runs 16 residues. Germline assignment: CDR1 LGHDT and CDR2 YNNKEL (reference sequence).

CDR3 amino acids: CASSPDTGDTEAFF. In DNA form, the CDR3 reads TGTGCCAGCAGTCCCGACACCGGGGACACTGAAGCTTTCTTT. The chain employs TRBV27 and TRBJ1-1; D ambiguous. Germline assignment: CDR1 MNHEY and CDR2 SMNVEV (reference sequence). The ends were cut back, 5 bases at V and 3 bases at J, with 13 bases in the middle. This CDR3 is built from 14 residues.

This clonotype was detected once. The chain has TRBV19 and TRBJ1-2; D may be TRBD1 (5 bases). The CDR3 runs to 11 residues. Germline CDR1 LNHDA, CDR2 SQIVND (reference sequence). V dropped 4 bases and J dropped 7 bases, with 7 bases sitting between them. The CDR3, as DNA: TGTGCCAGTAGTAGCAGGGTTGGCTACACCTTC. Encoded protein: CASSSRVGYTF.

In this sample, this clonotype turned up many times. The chain links TRBV28 to TRBJ2-7; unclear D gene. CDR3 size: 12 residues. Trimming shortened V by 2 bases and J by 3 bases, and 5 bases separated the two germline ends. The V gene's germline CDR1 is MDHEN and CDR2 SYDVKM. The CDR3 is CASSLVSYEQYF. The CDR3 DNA is TGTGCCAGCAGTTTAGTCAGCTACGAGCAGTACTTC.

The table lists this clonotype with a few counts. The chain uses TRBV21-1 and TRBJ1-4; the listed D gene, TRBD1, was not tested against the DNA. TRBV21-1 is a listed pseudogene. The CDR3 contains 16 residues. The CDR3 DNA sequence: TGTGCCAGCAGCAATGAGGGGGCGCCCAGTAATGAAAAACTGTTTTTT. It yields the protein CASSNEGAPSNEKLFF.

This clonotype has only a few counts. V and J are TRBV7-8 and TRBJ1-5; D remains ambiguous. Germline V gene data show CDR1 as SGHVS and CDR2 as FQNEAQ. With 1 base removed from V and 2 bases from J, the gap between germline ends came to 12 bases. The CDR3 is made up of 16 amino acids. The CDR3 sequence: CASSLVRVVGNQPQHF. As DNA, the CDR3 is TGTGCCAGCAGCTTAGTAAGGGTTGTCGGCAATCAGCCCCAGCATTTT.

This clonotype was recorded many times. The DNA of the CDR3 is TGTGCCAGCAGCGTAGGTCAACCTGATCGTGGCATTCAGTACTTC. Translation: CASSVGQPDRGIQYF. V is TRBV9 and J is TRBJ2-4; D call uncertain. V was shortened by 0 bases and J by 9 bases, with 16 bases between the two germline ends. This CDR3 spans 15 amino acids. Per germline, CDR1 SGDLS and CDR2 YYNGEE.

This clonotype has only a few counts. The chain recombines TRBV6-5 with TRBJ2-7, with D unresolved. V dropped 0 bases and J dropped 0 bases, with 12 bases sitting between them. Germline-derived CDR1 and CDR2 are MNHEY and SVGAGI. The CDR3 is 16 amino acids. The CDR3: CASSYSSSRSSYEQYF. Here the CDR3 DNA reads TGTGCCAGCAGTTACTCGTCCTCTAGGAGCTCCTACGAGCAGTACTTC.

This clonotype has a handful of counts. J is TRBJ2-2 and V is TRBV7-8; TRBD1 matches at 7 bases. V lost 1 base to trimming and J lost 3 bases; unmatched junction nucleotides: 2. The CDR3 spans 15 residues. Germline CDR1 reads SGHVS; CDR2 reads FQNEAQ. The DNA for the CDR3 is TGTGCCAGCAGCTTAGGGACAGGTTACACCGGGGAGCTGTTTTTT. Translating gives CASSLGTGYTGELFF.

The chain links TRBV7-8 to TRBJ2-5; D may be TRBD2 (7 bases). The CDR3 is 15 amino acids. Trimming stripped 1 base from V and 2 bases from J, with 11 bases between. Germline assignment: CDR1 SGHVS and CDR2 FQNEAQ. The CDR3 here is CASSLVRGGQETQYF. CDR3 sequence (DNA): TGTGCCAGCAGCTTAGTTAGGGGGGGACAAGAGACCCAGTACTTC.